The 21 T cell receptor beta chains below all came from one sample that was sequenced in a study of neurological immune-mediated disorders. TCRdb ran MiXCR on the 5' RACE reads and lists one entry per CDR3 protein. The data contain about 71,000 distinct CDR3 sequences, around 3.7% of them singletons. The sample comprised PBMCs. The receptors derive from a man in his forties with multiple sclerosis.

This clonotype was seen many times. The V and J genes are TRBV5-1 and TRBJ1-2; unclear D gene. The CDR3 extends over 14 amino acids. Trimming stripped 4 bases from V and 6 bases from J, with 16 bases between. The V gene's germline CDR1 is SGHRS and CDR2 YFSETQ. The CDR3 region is CASSPMRGVNGYTF. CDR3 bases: TGCGCCAGCAGCCCTATGCGGGGTGTAAATGGCTACACCTTC. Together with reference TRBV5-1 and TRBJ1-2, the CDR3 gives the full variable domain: KAGVTQTPRYLIKTRGQQVTLSCSPISGHRSVSWYQQTPGQGLQFLFEYFSETQRNKGNFPGRFSGRQFSNSRSEMNVSTLELGDSALYLCASSPMRGVNGYTFGSGTRLTVV.

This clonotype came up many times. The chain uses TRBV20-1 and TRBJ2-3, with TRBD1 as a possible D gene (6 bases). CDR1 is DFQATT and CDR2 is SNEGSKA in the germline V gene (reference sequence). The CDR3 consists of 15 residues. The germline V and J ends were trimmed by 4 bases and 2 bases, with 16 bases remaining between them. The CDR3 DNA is TGCAGTGCTACCCCACAGGGACCGCTCACAGATACGCAGTATTTT. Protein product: CSATPQGPLTDTQYF.

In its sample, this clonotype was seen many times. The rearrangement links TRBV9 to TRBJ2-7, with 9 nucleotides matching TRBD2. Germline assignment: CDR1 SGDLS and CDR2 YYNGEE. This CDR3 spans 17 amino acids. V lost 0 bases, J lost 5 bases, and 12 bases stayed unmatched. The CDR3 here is CASSVAYSGRFGDEQYF. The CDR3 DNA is TGTGCCAGCAGCGTAGCCTACAGCGGGAGGTTTGGGGACGAGCAGTACTTC. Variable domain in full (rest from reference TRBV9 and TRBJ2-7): DSGVTQTPKHLITATGQRVTLRCSPRSGDLSVYWYQQSLDQGLQFLIQYYNGEERAKGNILERFSAQQFPDLHSELNLSSLELGDSALYFCASSVAYSGRFGDEQYFGPGTRLTVT.

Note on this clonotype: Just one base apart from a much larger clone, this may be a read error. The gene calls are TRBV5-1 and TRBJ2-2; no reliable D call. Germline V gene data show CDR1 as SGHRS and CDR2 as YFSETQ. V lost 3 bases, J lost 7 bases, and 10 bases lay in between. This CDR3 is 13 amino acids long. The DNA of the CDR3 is TGCGCCAGCAGCTCGGCAACCGACGGGGAGCTGTTTTTT. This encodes CASSSATDGELFF.

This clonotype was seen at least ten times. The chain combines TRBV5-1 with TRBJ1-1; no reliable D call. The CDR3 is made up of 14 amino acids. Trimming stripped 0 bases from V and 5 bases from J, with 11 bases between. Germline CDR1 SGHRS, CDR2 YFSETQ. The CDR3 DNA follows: TGCGCCAGCAGCTTGGCACCAGGCGCTACTGAAGCTTTCTTT. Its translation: CASSLAPGATEAFF.

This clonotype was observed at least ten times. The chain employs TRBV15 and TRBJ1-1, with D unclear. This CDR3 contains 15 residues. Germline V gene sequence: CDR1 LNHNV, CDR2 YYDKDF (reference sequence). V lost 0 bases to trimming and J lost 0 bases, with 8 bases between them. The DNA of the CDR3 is TGTGCCACCAGCAGAGATAAGGGTATGAACACTGAAGCTTTCTTT. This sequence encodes CATSRDKGMNTEAFF.

CDR3 nucleotide sequence: TGTGCCAGCAGCTTAGTGCATGGCAGCAGCGAGCAGTACTTC. It yields the protein CASSLVHGSSEQYF. The chain uses TRBV7-2 and TRBJ2-7; D not certain. CDR3 size: 14 residues. Looked up from germline, CDR1 is SGHTA and CDR2 is FQGNSA. V lost 1 base to trimming and J lost 6 bases, with 13 bases between them.

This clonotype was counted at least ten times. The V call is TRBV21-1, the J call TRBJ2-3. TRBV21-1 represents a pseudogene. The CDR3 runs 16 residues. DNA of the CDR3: TGTGCCAGCAGCAAAATTTTTCTGGGCAGGTCAGATACGCAGTATTTT. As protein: CASSKIFLGRSDTQYF.

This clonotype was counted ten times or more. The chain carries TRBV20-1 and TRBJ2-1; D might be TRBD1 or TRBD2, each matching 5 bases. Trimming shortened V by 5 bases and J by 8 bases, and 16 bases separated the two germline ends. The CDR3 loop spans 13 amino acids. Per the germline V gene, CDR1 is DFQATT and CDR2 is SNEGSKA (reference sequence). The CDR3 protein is CSARDVGRYEQFF. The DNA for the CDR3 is TGCAGTGCTCGGGACGTCGGGCGGTATGAGCAGTTCTTC.

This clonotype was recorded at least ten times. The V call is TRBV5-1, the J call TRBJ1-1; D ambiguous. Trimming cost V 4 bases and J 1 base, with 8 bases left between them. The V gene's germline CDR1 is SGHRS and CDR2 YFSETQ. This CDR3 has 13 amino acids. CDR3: CASSGRRNTEAFF. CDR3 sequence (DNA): TGCGCCAGCAGCGGACGGCGGAACACTGAAGCTTTCTTT.

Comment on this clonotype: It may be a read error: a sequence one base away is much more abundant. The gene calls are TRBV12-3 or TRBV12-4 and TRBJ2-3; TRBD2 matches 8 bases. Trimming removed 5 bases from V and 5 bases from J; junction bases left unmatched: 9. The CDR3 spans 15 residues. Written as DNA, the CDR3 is TGTGCCAGCAGTAATAGCGGGACCCGGGGAGATACGCAGTATTTT. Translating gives CASSNSGTRGDTQYF.

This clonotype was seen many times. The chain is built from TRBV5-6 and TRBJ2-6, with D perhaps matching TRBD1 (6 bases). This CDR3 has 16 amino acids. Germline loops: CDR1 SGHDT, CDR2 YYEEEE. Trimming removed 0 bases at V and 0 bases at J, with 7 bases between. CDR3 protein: CASSLAGHSGANVLTF. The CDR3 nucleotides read TGTGCCAGCAGCTTGGCGGGACACTCTGGGGCCAACGTCCTGACTTTC.

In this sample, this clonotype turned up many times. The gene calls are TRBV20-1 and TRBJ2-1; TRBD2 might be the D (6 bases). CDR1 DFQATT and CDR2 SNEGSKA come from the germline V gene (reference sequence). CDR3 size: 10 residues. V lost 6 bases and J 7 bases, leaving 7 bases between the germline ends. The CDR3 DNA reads TGCAGTGCGGCGGGGAATGAGCAGTTCTTC. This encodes CSAAGNEQFF.

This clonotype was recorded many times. In nucleotides, the CDR3 is TGTGCCAGCAGCTTAGAGGCAACTAATGAAAAACTGTTTTTT. It codes for CASSLEATNEKLFF. The chain is built from TRBV7-9 and TRBJ1-4; no clear D. Germline-derived CDR1 and CDR2 are SEHNR and FQNEAQ (reference sequence). This CDR3 comprises 14 residues. The V end lost 1 base, the J end lost 0 bases, and 3 bases lay between the germline ends. The complete variable domain, with remaining parts taken from reference TRBV7-9 and TRBJ1-4, reads DTGVSQNPRHKITKRGQNVTFRCDPISEHNRLYWYRQTLGQGPEFLTYFQNEAQLEKSRLLSDRFSAERPKGSFSTLEIQRTEQGDSAMYLCASSLEATNEKLFFGSGTQLSVL.

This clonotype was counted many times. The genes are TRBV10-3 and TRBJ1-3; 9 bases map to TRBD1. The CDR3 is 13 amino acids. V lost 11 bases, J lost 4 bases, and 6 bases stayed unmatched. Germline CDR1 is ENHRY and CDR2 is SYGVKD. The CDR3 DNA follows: TGTGCCCACACAGGGGGCTACGGAAACACCATATATTTT. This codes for CAHTGGYGNTIYF.

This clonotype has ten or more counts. CDR3 nucleotides: TGCAGTGCTAGAGGAGGGGGCCTCTATGGCTACACCTTC. The encoded protein is CSARGGGLYGYTF. The chain has TRBV20-1 and TRBJ1-2, with 7 positions matching TRBD1. Unmatched junction bases numbered 3, after V lost 1 base and J lost 4 bases. The CDR3 is 13 residues long. Germline loops: CDR1 DFQATT, CDR2 SNEGSKA (reference sequence).

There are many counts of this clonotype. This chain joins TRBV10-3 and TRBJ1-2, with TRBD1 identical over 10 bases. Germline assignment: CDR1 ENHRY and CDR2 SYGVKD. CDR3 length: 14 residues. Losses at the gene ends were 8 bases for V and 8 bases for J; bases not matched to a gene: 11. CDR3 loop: CAISPGQGVSGYTF. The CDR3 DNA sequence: TGTGCCATCTCCCCCGGACAGGGGGTAAGCGGCTACACCTTC.

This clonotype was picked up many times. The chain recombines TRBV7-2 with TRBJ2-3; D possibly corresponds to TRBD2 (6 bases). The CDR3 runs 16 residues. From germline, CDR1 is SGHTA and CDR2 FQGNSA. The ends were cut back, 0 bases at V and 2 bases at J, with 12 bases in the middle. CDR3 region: CASSLAMGLTTDTQYF. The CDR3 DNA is TGTGCCAGCAGCTTAGCGATGGGACTCACCACAGATACGCAGTATTTT.

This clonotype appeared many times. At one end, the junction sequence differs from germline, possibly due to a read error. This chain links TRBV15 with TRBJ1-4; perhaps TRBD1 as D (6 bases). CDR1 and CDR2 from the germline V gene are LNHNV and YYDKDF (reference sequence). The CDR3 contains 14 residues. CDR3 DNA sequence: TGTGCCACCAGGAGAGATAGGGGGAATGAAAAACTGTTTTTT. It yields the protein CATRRDRGNEKLFF.

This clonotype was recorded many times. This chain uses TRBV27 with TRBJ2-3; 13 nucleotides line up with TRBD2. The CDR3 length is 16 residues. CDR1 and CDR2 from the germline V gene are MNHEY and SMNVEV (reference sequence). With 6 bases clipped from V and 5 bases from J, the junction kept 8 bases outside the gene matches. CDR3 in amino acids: CASRRLAGGSGDTQYF. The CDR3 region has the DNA TGTGCCAGCAGAAGACTAGCGGGAGGCTCGGGAGATACGCAGTATTTT.

This chain's CDR3 is CASSHGAKPRTEAFF. CDR3 sequence (DNA): TGTGCCAGCAGTCACGGGGCGAAGCCTAGGACTGAAGCTTTCTTT. V and J are TRBV27 and TRBJ1-1, with D tentatively TRBD1 (5 bases). This CDR3 has 15 residues. The germline V gene has CDR1 MNHEY and CDR2 SMNVEV (reference sequence). V lost 5 bases to trimming and J lost 5 bases, with 18 bases between them.